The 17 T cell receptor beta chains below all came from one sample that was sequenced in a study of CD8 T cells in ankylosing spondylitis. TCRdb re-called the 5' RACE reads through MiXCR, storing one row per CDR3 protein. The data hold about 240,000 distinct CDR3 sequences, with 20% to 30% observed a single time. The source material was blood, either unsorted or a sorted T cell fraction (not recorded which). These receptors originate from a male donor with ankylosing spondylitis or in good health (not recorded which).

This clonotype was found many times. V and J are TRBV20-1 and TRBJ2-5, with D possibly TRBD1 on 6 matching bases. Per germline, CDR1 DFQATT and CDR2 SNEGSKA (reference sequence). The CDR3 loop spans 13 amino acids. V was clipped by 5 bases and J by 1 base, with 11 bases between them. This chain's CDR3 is CSAQNRVQETQYF. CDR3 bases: TGCAGTGCTCAAAACAGGGTCCAAGAGACCCAGTACTTC.

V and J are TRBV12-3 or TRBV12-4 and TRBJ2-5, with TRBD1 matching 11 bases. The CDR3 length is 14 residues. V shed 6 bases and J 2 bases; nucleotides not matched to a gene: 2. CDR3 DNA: TGTGCCAGCAGCGGGACAGGGGGACAAGAGACCCAGTACTTC. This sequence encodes CASSGTGGQETQYF.

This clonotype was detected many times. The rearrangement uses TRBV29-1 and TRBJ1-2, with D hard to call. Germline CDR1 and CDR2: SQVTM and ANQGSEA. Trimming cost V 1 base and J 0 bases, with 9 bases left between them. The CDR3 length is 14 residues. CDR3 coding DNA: TGCAGCGTTGAAGGGGCAGGTTCTAACTATGGCTACACCTTC. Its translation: CSVEGAGSNYGYTF.

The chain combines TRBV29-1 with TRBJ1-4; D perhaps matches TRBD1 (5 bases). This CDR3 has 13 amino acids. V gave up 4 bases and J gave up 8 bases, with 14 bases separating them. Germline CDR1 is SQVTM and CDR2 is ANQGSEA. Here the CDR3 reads CSVGEGAREKLFF. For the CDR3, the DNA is TGCAGCGTTGGGGAAGGGGCCAGAGAAAAACTGTTTTTT.

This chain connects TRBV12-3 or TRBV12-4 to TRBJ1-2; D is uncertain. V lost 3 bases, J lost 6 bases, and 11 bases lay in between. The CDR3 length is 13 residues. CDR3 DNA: TGTGCCAGCAGTTTCGGCCTGTGGGATGGCTACACCTTC. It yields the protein CASSFGLWDGYTF.

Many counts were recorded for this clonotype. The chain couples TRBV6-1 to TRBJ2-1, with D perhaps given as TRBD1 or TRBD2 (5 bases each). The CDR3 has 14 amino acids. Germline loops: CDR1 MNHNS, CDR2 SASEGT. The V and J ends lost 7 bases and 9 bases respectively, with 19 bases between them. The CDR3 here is CASKDSQGFREQFF. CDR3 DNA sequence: TGTGCCAGCAAGGACTCGCAGGGATTTCGTGAGCAGTTCTTC.

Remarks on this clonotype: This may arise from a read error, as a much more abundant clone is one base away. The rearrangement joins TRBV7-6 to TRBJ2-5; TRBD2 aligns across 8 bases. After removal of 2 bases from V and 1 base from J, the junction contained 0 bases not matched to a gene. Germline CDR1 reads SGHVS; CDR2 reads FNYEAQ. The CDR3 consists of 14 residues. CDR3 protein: CASSLSGGQETQYF. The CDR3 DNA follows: TGTGCCAGCAGCTTAAGCGGGGGCCAAGAGACCCAGTACTTC.

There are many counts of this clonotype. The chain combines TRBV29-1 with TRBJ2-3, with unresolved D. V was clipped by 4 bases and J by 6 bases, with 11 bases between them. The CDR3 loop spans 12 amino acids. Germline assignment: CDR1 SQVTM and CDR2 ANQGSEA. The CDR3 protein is CSVVRLGDTQYF. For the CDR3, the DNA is TGCAGCGTTGTCCGACTTGGGGATACGCAGTATTTT.

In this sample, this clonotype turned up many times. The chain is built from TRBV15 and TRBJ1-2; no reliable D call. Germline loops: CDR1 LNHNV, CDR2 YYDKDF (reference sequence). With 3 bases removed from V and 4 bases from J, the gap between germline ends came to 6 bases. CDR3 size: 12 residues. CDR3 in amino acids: CATSRELYGYTF. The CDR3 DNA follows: TGTGCCACCAGCAGGGAACTCTATGGCTACACCTTC. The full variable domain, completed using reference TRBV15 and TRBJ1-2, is DAMVIQNPRYQVTQFGKPVTLSCSQTLNHNVMYWYQQKSSQAPKLLFHYYDKDFNNEADTPDNFQSRRPNTSFCFLDIRSPGLGDTAMYLCATSRELYGYTFGSGTRLTVV.

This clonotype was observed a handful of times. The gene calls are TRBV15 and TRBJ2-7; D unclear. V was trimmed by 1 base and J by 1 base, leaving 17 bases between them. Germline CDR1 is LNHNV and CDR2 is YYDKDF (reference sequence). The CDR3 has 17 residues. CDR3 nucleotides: TGTGCCACCAGCAGAGGTAGTGGAGCCCGAACTTCCTACGAGCAGTACTTC. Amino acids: CATSRGSGARTSYEQYF.

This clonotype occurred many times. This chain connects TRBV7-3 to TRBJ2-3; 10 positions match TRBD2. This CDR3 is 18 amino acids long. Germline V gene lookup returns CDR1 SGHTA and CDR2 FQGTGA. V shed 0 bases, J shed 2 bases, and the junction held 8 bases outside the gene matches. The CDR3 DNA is TGTGCCAGCAGCTTAACGTTTGGGCTAGCGGGGGCCACAGATACGCAGTATTTT. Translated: CASSLTFGLAGATDTQYF.

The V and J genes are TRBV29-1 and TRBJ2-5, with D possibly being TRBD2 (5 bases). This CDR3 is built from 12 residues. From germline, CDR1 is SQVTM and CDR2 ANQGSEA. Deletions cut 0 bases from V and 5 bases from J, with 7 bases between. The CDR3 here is CSVEDRRETQYF. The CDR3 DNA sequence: TGCAGCGTTGAAGATCGGAGGGAGACCCAGTACTTC.

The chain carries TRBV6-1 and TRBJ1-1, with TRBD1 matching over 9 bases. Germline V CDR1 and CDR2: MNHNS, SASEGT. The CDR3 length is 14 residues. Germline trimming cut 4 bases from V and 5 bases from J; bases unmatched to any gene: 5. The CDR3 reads CASSADRGRTEAFF. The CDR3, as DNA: TGTGCCAGCAGTGCCGACAGGGGGAGGACTGAAGCTTTCTTT.

The CDR3 sequence: CSAGGRGNHDMNTEAFF. The CDR3 DNA sequence: TGCAGTGCAGGGGGGAGGGGGAACCATGATATGAACACTGAAGCTTTCTTT. V gene TRBV20-1 combines with J gene TRBJ1-1; maybe TRBD1 (6 bases). Per the germline V gene, CDR1 is DFQATT and CDR2 is SNEGSKA (reference sequence). The CDR3 covers 17 residues. V lost 6 bases to trimming and J lost 0 bases, with 23 bases between them.

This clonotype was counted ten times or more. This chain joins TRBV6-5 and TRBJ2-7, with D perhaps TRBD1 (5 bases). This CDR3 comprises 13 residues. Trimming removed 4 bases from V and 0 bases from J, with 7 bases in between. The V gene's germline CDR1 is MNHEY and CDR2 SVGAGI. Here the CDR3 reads CASSSQGSYEQYF. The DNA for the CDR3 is TGTGCCAGCAGTTCCCAGGGCTCCTACGAGCAGTACTTC.

The CDR3 protein is CASSDKFDGSGKQFF. CDR3 bases: TGTGCCAGCAGCGATAAGTTTGACGGTTCGGGGAAGCAGTTCTTC. This chain links TRBV9 with TRBJ2-1; perhaps TRBD2 as D (5 bases). Trimming cost V 3 bases and J 11 bases, with 21 bases left between them. CDR1 and CDR2 from the germline V gene are SGDLS and YYNGEE. The CDR3 totals 15 residues. The full variable domain, its missing parts supplied by reference TRBV9 and TRBJ2-1, is DSGVTQTPKHLITATGQRVTLRCSPRSGDLSVYWYQQSLDQGLQFLIQYYNGEERAKGNILERFSAQQFPDLHSELNLSSLELGDSALYFCASSDKFDGSGKQFFGPGTRLTVL.

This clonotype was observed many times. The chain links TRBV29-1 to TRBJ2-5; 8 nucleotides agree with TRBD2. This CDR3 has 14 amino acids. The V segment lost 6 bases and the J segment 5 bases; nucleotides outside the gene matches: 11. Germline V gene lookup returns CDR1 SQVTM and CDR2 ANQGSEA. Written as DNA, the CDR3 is TGCAGCGTCCAACCCCTTAGCGGGGAGGAGACCCAGTACTTC. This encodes CSVQPLSGEETQYF.